The clone carrying this TCR beta chain came up many times. What it recognizes is unknown. The trim removed 7 bases at V and 1 base at J, leaving 3 bases unmatched. The CDR3 is 13 amino acids. Germline values: CDR1 MNHNS, CDR2 SASEGT. The sample originates from a study of T cells in Graves' hyperthyroidism and ophthalmopathy. General study points: The model's output predicted ophthalmopathy at a median of around 6.9 months prior to onset.

Exclusion of patients followed from uncontrolled infection, other autoimmune disease, pregnancy or lactation. Amplification yielded TCR beta CDR3 regions, with RNA transcripts as the source. Carried out on the TCR CDR3, a first-round RT-PCR used the HTBI primer set. Using its own MiXCR run on the multiplex PCR reads, TCRdb lists one record per CDR3 protein. The top ten hold approximately 8.4% of the sample, which has 600,000 to 900,000 distinct CDR3 sequences, about 16% seen once. The sequencing sample was made of blood. This chain links TRBV6-1 with TRBJ1-1, with 7 bases lining up with TRBD1. The sequence came from a man aged 18 to 30 with Graves' hyperthyroidism. The CDR3 reads CASIRGRNTEAFF. CDR3 DNA: TGTGCCAGCATAAGGGGGCGGAACACTGAAGCTTTCTTT.